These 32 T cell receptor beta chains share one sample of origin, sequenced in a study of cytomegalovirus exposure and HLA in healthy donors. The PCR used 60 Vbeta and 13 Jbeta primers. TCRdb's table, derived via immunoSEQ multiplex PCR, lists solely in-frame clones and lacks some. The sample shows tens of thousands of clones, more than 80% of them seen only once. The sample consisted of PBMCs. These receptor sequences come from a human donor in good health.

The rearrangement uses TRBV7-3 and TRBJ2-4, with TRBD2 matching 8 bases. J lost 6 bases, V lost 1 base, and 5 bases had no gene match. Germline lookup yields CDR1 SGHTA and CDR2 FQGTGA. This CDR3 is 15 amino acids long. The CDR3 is CASSLNGGALNIQYF. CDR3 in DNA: TGTGCCAGCAGCTTAAACGGGGGGGCGTTAAACATTCAGTACTTC. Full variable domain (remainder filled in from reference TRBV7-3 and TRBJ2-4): GAGVSQTPSNKVTEKGKYVELRCDPISGHTALYWYRQSLGQGPEFLIYFQGTGAADDSGLPNDRFFAVRPEGSVSTLKIQRTERGDSAVYLCASSLNGGALNIQYFGAGTRLSVL.

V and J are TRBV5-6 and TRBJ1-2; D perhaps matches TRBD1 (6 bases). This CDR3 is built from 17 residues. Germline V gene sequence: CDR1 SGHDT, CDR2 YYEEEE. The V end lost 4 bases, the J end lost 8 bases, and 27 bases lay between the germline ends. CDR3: CASSTPHGQRVVRGYTF. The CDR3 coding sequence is TGTGCCAGCAGCACACCGCATGGACAGAGAGTTGTTCGGGGCTACACCTTC.

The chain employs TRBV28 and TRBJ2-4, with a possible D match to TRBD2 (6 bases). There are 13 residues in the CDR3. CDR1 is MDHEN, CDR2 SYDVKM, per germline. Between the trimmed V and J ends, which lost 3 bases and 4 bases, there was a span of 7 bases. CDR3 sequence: CASSLAGKNIQYF. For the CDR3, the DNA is TGTGCCAGCAGTTTGGCGGGAAAAAACATTCAGTACTTC. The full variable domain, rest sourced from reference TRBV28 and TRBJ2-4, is DVKVTQSSRYLVKRTGEKVFLECVQDMDHENMFWYRQDPGLGLRLIYFSYDVKMKEKGDIPEGYSVSREKKERFSLILESASTNQTSMYLCASSLAGKNIQYFGAGTRLSVL.

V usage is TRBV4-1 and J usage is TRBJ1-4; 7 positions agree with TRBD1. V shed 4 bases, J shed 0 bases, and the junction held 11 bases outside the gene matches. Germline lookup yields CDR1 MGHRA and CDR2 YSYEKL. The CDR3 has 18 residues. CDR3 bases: TGCGCCAGCAGCCCCAGGAGGGGCAGGGGGACAACTAATGAAAAACTGTTTTTT. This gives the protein CASSPRRGRGTTNEKLFF.

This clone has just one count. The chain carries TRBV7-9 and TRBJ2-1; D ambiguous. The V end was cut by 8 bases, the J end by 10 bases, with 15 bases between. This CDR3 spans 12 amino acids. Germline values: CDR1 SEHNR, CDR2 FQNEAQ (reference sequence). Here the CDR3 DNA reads TGTGCCAGCCCACGGAGCCTCTCCGAGCAGTTCTTC. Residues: CASPRSLSEQFF. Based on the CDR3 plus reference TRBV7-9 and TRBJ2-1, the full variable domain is DTGVSQNPRHKITKRGQNVTFRCDPISEHNRLYWYRQTLGQGPEFLTYFQNEAQLEKSRLLSDRFSAERPKGSFSTLEIQRTEQGDSAMYLCASPRSLSEQFFGPGTRLTVL.

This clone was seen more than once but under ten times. As DNA, the CDR3 is TGCGCCAGCAGCCAAGATTCAGGGGTCGGTTATGGCTACACCTTC. The encoded protein is CASSQDSGVGYGYTF. The chain carries TRBV4-3 and TRBJ1-2, with TRBD1 as a possible D gene (6 bases). The length of the CDR3 is 15 residues. The germline V gene has CDR1 LGHNA and CDR2 YSLEER. Between the trimmed V and J ends, which lost 0 bases and 5 bases, there was a span of 13 bases.

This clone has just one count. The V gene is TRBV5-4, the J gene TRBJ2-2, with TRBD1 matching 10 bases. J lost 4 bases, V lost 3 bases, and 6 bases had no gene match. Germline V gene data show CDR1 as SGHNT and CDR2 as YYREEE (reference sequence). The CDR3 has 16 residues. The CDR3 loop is CASSWGQGTFTGELFF. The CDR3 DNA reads TGTGCCAGCAGCTGGGGACAGGGGACGTTCACCGGGGAGCTGTTTTTT.

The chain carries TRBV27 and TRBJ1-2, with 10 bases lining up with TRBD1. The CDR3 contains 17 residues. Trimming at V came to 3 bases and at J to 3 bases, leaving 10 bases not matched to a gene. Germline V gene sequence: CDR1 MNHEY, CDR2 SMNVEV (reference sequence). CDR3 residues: CASSLAPRQGADYGYTF. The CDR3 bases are TGTGCCAGCAGTTTGGCCCCCCGACAGGGGGCTGACTATGGCTACACCTTC.

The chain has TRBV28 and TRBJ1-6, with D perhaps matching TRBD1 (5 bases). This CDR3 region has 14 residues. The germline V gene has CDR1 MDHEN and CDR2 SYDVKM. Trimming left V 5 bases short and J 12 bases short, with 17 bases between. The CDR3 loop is CASSPDGRRGPLHF. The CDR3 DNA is TGTGCCAGCAGTCCGGACGGGAGAAGGGGACCCCTCCACTTT. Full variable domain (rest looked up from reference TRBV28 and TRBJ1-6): DVKVTQSSRYLVKRTGEKVFLECVQDMDHENMFWYRQDPGLGLRLIYFSYDVKMKEKGDIPEGYSVSREKKERFSLILESASTNQTSMYLCASSPDGRRGPLHFGNGTRLTVT.

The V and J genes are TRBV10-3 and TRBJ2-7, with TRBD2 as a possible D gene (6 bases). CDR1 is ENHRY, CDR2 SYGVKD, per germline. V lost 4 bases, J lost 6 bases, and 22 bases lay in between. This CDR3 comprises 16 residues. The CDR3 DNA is TGTGCCATCAGTGGTAATTGGGGGGTACCTACTACCGAGCAGTACTTC. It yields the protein CAISGNWGVPTTEQYF.

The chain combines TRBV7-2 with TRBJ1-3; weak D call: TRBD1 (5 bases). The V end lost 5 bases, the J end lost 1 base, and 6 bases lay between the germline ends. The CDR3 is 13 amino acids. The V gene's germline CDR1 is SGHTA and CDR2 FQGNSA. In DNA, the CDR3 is TGTGCCAGCAGCGACAGATCTGGAAACACCATATATTTT. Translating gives CASSDRSGNTIYF.

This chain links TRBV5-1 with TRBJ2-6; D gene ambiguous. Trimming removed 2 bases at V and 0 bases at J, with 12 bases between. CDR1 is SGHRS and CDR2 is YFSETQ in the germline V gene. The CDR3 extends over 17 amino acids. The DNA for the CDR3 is TGCGCCAGCAGCTTAGGCCAGGCGCTCTCTGGGGCCAACGTCCTGACTTTC. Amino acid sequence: CASSLGQALSGANVLTF. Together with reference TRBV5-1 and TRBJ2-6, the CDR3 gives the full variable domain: KAGVTQTPRYLIKTRGQQVTLSCSPISGHRSVSWYQQTPGQGLQFLFEYFSETQRNKGNFPGRFSGRQFSNSRSEMNVSTLELGDSALYLCASSLGQALSGANVLTFGAGSRLTVL.

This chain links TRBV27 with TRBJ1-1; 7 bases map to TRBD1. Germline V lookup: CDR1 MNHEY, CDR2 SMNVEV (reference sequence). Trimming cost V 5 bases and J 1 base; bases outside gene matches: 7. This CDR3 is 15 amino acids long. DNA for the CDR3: TGTGCCAGCAGTCCATCGGCAGGGGGGAACACTGAAGCTTTCTTT. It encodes CASSPSAGGNTEAFF.

CDR3 sequence reads: CASSPRQGFGYTF. Written as DNA, the CDR3 is TGTGCCAGCAGCCCAAGGCAGGGGTTTGGCTACACCTTC. The chain links TRBV6-5 to TRBJ1-2, with TRBD1 as a possible D gene (6 bases). The CDR3 is made up of 13 amino acids. V was cut by 6 bases and J by 7 bases, with 15 bases left in between. Germline CDR1 and CDR2: MNHEY and SVGAGI.

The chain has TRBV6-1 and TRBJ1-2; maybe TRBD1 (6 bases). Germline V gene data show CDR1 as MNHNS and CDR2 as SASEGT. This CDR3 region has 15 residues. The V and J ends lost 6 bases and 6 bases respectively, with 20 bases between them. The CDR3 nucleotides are TGTGCCAGCAGCTACACTACCGGGACACCTAATGGCTACACCTTC. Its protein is CASSYTTGTPNGYTF.

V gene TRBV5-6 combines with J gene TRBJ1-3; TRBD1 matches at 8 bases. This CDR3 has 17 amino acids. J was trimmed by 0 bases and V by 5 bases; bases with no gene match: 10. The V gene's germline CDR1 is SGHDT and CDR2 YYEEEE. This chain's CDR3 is CASRSDRAYPSGNTIYF. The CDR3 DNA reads TGTGCCAGCAGATCGGACAGGGCATACCCCTCTGGAAACACCATATATTTT. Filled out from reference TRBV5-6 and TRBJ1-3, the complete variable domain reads DAGVTQSPTHLIKTRGQQVTLRCSPKSGHDTVSWYQQALGQGPQFIFQYYEEEERQRGNFPDRFSGHQFPNYSSELNVNALLLGDSALYLCASRSDRAYPSGNTIYFGEGSWLTVV.

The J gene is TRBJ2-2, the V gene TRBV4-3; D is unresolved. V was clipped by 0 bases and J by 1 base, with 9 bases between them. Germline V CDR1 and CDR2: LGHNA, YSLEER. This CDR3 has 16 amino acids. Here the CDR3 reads CASSQEPLRNTGELFF. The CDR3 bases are TGCGCCAGCAGCCAAGAACCCCTGCGGAACACCGGGGAGCTGTTTTTT.

CDR3 sequence (DNA): TGTGCCAGCAGTTTTGGGCAGAGTAACTATGGCTACACCTTC. Residues: CASSFGQSNYGYTF. J is TRBJ1-2 and V is TRBV27, with unresolved D. From germline, CDR1 is MNHEY and CDR2 SMNVEV (reference sequence). The CDR3 has 14 residues. The V end lost 3 bases, the J end lost 1 base, and 9 bases lay between the germline ends.

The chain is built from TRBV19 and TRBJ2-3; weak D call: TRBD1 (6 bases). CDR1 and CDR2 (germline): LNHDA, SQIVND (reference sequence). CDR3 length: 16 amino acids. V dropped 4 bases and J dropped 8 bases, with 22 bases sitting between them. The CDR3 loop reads CASSTTGSSNPRTQYF. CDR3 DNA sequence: TGTGCCAGTAGTACGACAGGATCCTCTAACCCCCGTACGCAGTATTTT. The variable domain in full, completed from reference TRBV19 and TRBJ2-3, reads DGGITQSPKYLFRKEGQNVTLSCEQNLNHDAMYWYRQDPGQGLRLIYYSQIVNDFQKGDIAEGYSVSREKKESFPLTVTSAQKNPTAFYLCASSTTGSSNPRTQYFGPGTRLTVL.

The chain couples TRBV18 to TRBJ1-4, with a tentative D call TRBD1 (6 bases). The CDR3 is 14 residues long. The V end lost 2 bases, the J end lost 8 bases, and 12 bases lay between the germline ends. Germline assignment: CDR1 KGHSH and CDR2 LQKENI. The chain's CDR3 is CASSPGEQGEKLFF. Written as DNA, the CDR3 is TGTGCCAGCTCACCAGGGGAACAGGGCGAAAAACTGTTTTTT.

The CDR3 protein is CASSAPGTSGTANTGELFF. CDR3 DNA: TGTGCCAGCAGCGCCCCCGGGACTAGCGGGACAGCGAACACCGGGGAGCTGTTTTTT. The rearrangement uses TRBV9 and TRBJ2-2; 13 nucleotides align to TRBD2. CDR1 is SGDLS, CDR2 YYNGEE, per germline. V lost 3 bases and J lost 0; bases outside the gene matches: 8. This CDR3 is 19 amino acids long.

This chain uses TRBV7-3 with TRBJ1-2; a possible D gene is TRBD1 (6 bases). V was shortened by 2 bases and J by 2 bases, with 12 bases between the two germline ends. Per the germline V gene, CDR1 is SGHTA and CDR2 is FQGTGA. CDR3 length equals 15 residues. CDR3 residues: CASSLGGSTNYGYTF. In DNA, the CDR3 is TGTGCCAGCAGCTTAGGGGGCTCAACGAACTATGGCTACACCTTC.

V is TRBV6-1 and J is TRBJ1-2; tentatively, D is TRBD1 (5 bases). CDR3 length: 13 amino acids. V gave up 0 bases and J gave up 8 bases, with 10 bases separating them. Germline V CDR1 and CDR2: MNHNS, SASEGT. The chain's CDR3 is CASSEARQGGYTF. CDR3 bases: TGTGCCAGCAGTGAAGCGCGGCAGGGAGGCTACACCTTC.

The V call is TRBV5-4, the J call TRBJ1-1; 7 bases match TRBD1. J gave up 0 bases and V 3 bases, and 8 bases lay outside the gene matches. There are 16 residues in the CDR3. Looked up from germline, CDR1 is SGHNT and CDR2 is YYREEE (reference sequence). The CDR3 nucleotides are TGTGCCAGCAGCTCCCCTCGGACAGGTATGAACACTGAAGCTTTCTTT. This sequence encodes CASSSPRTGMNTEAFF.

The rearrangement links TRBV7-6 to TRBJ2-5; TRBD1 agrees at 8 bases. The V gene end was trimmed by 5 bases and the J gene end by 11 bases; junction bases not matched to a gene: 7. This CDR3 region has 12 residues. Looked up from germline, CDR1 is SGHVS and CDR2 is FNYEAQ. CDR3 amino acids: CASSPDRVEQYF. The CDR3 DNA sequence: TGTGCCAGCAGCCCGGACAGGGTAGAGCAGTACTTC.

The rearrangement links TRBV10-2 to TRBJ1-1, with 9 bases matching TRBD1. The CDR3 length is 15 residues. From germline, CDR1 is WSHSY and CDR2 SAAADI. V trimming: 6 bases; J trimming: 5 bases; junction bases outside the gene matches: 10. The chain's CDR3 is CASSEEGQGSTEAFF. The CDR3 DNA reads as TGCGCCAGCAGCGAGGAAGGACAGGGGAGTACTGAAGCTTTCTTT.

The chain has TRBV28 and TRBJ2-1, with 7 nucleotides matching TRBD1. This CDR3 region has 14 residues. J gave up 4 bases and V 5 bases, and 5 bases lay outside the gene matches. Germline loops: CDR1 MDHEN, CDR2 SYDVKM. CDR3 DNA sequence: TGTGCCAGCAGTCAGGGACAGAGATACAATGAGCAGTTCTTC. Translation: CASSQGQRYNEQFF.

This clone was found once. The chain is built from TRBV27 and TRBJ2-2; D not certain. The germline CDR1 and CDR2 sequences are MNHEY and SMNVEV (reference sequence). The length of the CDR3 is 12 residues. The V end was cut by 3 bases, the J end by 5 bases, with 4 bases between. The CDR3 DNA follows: TGTGCCAGCAGTTTTCTGACCGGGGAGCTGTTTTTT. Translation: CASSFLTGELFF.

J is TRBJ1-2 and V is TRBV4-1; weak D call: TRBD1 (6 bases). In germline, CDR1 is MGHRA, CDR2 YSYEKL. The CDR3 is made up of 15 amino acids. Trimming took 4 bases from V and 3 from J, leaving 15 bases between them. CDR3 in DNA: TGCGCCAGCAGCCCTCCCCGACAGGTCGACTATGGCTACACCTTC. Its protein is CASSPPRQVDYGYTF.

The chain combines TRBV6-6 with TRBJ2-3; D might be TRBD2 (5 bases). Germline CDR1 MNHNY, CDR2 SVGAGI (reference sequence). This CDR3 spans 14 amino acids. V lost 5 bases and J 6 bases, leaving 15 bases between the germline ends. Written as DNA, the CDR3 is TGTGCCAGCAGTCCTAAAATCCCGGGGGATACGCAGTATTTT. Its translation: CASSPKIPGDTQYF.

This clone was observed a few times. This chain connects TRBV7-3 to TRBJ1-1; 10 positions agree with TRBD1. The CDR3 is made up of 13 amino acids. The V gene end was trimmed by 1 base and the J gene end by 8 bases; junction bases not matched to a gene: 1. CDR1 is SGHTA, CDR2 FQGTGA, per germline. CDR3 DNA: TGTGCCAGCAGCTTAATGGGACAGGGGGAAGCTTTCTTT. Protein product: CASSLMGQGEAFF. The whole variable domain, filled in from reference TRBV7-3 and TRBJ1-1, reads GAGVSQTPSNKVTEKGKYVELRCDPISGHTALYWYRQSLGQGPEFLIYFQGTGAADDSGLPNDRFFAVRPEGSVSTLKIQRTERGDSAVYLCASSLMGQGEAFFGQGTRLTVV.

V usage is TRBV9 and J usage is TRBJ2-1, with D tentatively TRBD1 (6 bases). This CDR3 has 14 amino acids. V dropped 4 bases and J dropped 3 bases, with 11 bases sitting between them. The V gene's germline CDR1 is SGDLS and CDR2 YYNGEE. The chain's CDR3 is CASSPATGYNEQFF. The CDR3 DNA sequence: TGTGCCAGCAGCCCGGCGACAGGCTACAATGAGCAGTTCTTC. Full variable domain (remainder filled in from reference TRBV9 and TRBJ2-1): DSGVTQTPKHLITATGQRVTLRCSPRSGDLSVYWYQQSLDQGLQFLIQYYNGEERAKGNILERFSAQQFPDLHSELNLSSLELGDSALYFCASSPATGYNEQFFGPGTRLTVL.